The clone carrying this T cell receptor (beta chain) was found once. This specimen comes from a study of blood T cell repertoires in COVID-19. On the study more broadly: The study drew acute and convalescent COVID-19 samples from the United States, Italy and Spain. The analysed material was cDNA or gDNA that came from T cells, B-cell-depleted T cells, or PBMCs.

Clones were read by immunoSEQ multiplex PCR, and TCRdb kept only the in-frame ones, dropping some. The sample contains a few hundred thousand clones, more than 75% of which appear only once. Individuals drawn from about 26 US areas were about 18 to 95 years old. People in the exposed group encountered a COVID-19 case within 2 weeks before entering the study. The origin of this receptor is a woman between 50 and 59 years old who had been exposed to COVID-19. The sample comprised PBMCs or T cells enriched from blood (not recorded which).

The CDR3 spells CASSFQGGVNTEAFF. DNA for the CDR3: TGTGCCAGCAGCTTCCAGGGCGGGGTTAACACTGAAGCTTTCTTT. The chain links TRBV7-9 to TRBJ1-1; D might be TRBD1 (5 bases). CDR1 and CDR2 from the germline V gene are SEHNR and FQNEAQ (reference sequence). CDR3 size: 15 residues. The ends were cut back, 3 bases at V and 2 bases at J, with 13 bases in the middle.